This T cell receptor (beta chain) came from a study of blood T cells in healthy people across ages. This clonotype was seen a handful of times. As yet, its antigen is unknown. The CDR3 is 12 amino acids. V was trimmed by 6 bases and J by 4 bases, leaving 9 bases between them. In germline, CDR1 is MDHEN, CDR2 SYDVKM. Study-level results: As age increased, TCR beta diversity per million T cells fell in a roughly linear fashion.

It was around 10 milliliters of peripheral blood that were drawn from each donor. Total RNA, at least 5 micrograms per sample, was extracted from PBMCs. Primers used in a second PCR of about 6 to 11 cycles were a sample-barcoded 5' primer and a J-beta primer mix. In TCRdb, the 5' RACE reads were re-called with MiXCR into one record per CDR3 protein. The table shows about 1.8 million distinct CDR3 sequences, with around half occurring only once. The source of this sequence is a woman aged 40 to 50 in good health. Sequencing was performed on blood. V and J are TRBV28 and TRBJ1-2; no definite D call. The CDR3 region is CASREAGYGYTF. The CDR3 nucleotides are TGTGCCAGCAGGGAGGCAGGCTATGGCTACACCTTC.